What follows are 11 T cell receptor beta chains derived from one specimen sequenced in a study of blood T cell repertoires in COVID-19. Data came from immunoSEQ multiplex PCR; TCRdb stores just in-frame clones and leaves some out. The repertoire holds 150,000 to 200,000 clones, 60% to 80% seen once, with roughly 28% in the top ten. The sequencing sample was made of peripheral blood. These receptors were taken from a woman aged 70 to 79 with acute or convalescent COVID-19.

This rearrangement joins TRBV11-3 to TRBJ2-2, with D possibly being TRBD2 (6 bases). Trimming shortened V by 5 bases and J by 7 bases, and 17 bases separated the two germline ends. This CDR3 comprises 15 residues. Germline values: CDR1 SGHNT, CDR2 YENEEA. The CDR3 reads CASSPVAGRHGELFF. In nucleotides, the CDR3 is TGTGCCAGCAGCCCGGTGGCAGGGAGGCACGGGGAGCTGTTTTTT.

This chain connects TRBV7-9 to TRBJ2-1; 13 positions agree with TRBD2. Germline trimming cut 5 bases from V and 3 bases from J; bases unmatched to any gene: 10. The CDR3 extends over 18 amino acids. The germline CDR1 and CDR2 sequences are SEHNR and FQNEAQ (reference sequence). This chain's CDR3 is CASSVKLAGGPYYNEQFF. For the CDR3, the DNA is TGTGCCAGCAGCGTAAAACTAGCGGGAGGGCCCTACTACAATGAGCAGTTCTTC.

V is TRBV5-6 and J is TRBJ1-1; D is undetermined. The CDR3 totals 14 residues. Trimming cost V 0 bases and J 2 bases, with 8 bases left between them. Germline-derived CDR1 and CDR2 are SGHDT and YYEEEE. CDR3 sequence: CASSLAGYNTEAFF. CDR3 sequence (DNA): TGTGCCAGCAGCTTGGCGGGTTACAACACTGAAGCTTTCTTT.

This clone showed up just a few times. The chain has TRBV12-3 or TRBV12-4 and TRBJ2-7; TRBD1 might be the D (5 bases). The CDR3 has 12 amino acids. The ends were cut back, 5 bases at V and 7 bases at J, with 12 bases in the middle. CDR3 amino acids: CASSRQTEEQYF. CDR3 DNA: TGTGCCAGCAGTCGCCAGACAGAAGAGCAGTACTTC.

The gene calls are TRBV2 and TRBJ2-1; D ambiguous. Germline V lookup: CDR1 SNHLY, CDR2 FYNNEI. Trimming stripped 5 bases from V and 2 bases from J, with 13 bases between. The CDR3 runs 15 residues. For the CDR3, the DNA is TGTGCCAGCAGTCTTACTTCATTGGCCTACAATGAGCAGTTCTTC. It yields the protein CASSLTSLAYNEQFF.

V and J are TRBV7-9 and TRBJ2-2; the match to TRBD2 covers 14 bases. The CDR3 is 16 amino acids. The V and J ends lost 5 bases and 7 bases, in that order; junction bases with no gene match: 6. Germline V gives CDR1 SEHNR, CDR2 FQNEAQ (reference sequence). The CDR3 DNA follows: TGTGCCAGCAGCCCGGGACTAGCGGGAGAGGACGGGGAGCTGTTTTTT. This gives the protein CASSPGLAGEDGELFF.

The rearrangement links TRBV7-9 to TRBJ1-2; D remains ambiguous. Germline-derived CDR1 and CDR2 are SEHNR and FQNEAQ (reference sequence). The CDR3 runs to 14 residues. Trimming stripped 3 bases from V and 7 bases from J, with 15 bases between. CDR3 region: CASSFLGGPVGYTF. CDR3 coding DNA: TGTGCCAGCAGCTTTTTGGGAGGGCCGGTTGGCTACACCTTC.

The V and J genes are TRBV5-6 and TRBJ2-1; TRBD2 matches 8 bases. The CDR3 length is 13 residues. Losses at the gene ends were 3 bases for V and 10 bases for J; bases not matched to a gene: 6. Germline values: CDR1 SGHDT, CDR2 YYEEEE. The CDR3 loop reads CASSSGTRMEQFF. The CDR3 coding sequence is TGTGCCAGCAGCTCCGGGACTAGGATGGAGCAGTTCTTC. The variable domain in full, completed from reference TRBV5-6 and TRBJ2-1, reads DAGVTQSPTHLIKTRGQQVTLRCSPKSGHDTVSWYQQALGQGPQFIFQYYEEEERQRGNFPDRFSGHQFPNYSSELNVNALLLGDSALYLCASSSGTRMEQFFGPGTRLTVL.

The chain couples TRBV7-6 to TRBJ2-3, with 12 bases identical to TRBD2. Trimming at V came to 6 bases and at J to 4 bases, leaving 11 bases not matched to a gene. Germline V lookup: CDR1 SGHVS, CDR2 FNYEAQ. The CDR3 extends over 17 amino acids. CDR3 residues: CASSPGLAGWGADTQYF. The DNA for the CDR3 is TGTGCCAGCAGTCCGGGACTAGCGGGCTGGGGGGCAGATACGCAGTATTTT. The full variable domain, rest sourced from reference TRBV7-6 and TRBJ2-3, is GAGVSQSPRYKVTKRGQDVALRCDPISGHVSLYWYRQALGQGPEFLTYFNYEAQQDKSGLPNDRFSAERPEGSISTLTIQRTEQRDSAMYRCASSPGLAGWGADTQYFGPGTRLTVL.

The V and J genes are TRBV11-3 and TRBJ1-1; D ambiguous. This CDR3 has 13 amino acids. In germline, CDR1 is SGHNT, CDR2 YENEEA. Trimming stripped 0 bases from V and 5 bases from J, with 7 bases between. CDR3 amino acids: CASSLDWRTEAFF. In DNA, the CDR3 is TGTGCCAGCAGCTTAGATTGGAGGACTGAAGCTTTCTTT. Supplemented by reference TRBV11-3 and TRBJ1-1, the full variable domain reads EAGVVQSPRYKIIEKKQPVAFWCNPISGHNTLYWYLQNLGQGPELLIRYENEEAVDDSQLPKDRFSAERLKGVDSTLKIQPAELGDSAVYLCASSLDWRTEAFFGQGTRLTVV.

The rearrangement links TRBV5-4 to TRBJ2-5; 9 bases fit TRBD1. Trimming took 4 bases from V and 5 from J; bases not matched to a gene: 12. Germline CDR1 is SGHNT and CDR2 is YYREEE (reference sequence). The length of the CDR3 is 16 residues. CDR3: CASSPPTGQGGETQYF. CDR3 DNA sequence: TGTGCCAGCAGCCCACCTACGGGACAGGGCGGGGAGACCCAGTACTTC.